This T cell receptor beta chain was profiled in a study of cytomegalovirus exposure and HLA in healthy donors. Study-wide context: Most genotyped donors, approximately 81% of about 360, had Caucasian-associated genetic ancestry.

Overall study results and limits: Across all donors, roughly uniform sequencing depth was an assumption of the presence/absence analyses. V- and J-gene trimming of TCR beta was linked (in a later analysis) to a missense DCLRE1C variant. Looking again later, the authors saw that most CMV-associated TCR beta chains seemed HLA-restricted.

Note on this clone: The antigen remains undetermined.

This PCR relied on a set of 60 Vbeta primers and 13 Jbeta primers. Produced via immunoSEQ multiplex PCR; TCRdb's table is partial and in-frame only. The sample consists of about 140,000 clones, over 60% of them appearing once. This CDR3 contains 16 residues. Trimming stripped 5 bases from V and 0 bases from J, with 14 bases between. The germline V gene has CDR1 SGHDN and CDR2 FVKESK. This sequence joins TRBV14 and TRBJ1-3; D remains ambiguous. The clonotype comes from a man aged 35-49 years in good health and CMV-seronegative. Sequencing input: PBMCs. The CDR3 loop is CASSGLAGLSGNTIYF. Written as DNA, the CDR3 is TGTGCCAGCAGCGGGCTTGCCGGCCTCTCTGGAAACACCATATATTTT.